The clone carrying this T cell receptor (beta chain) was counted only a few times. Its target is not known. This sample was taken from a study of T cell repertoires in cytomegalovirus infection. Across the whole study: Used in the study were CMV epitopes, some recently identified and HLA-C-restricted, others well-studied and HLA-B-restricted. Both CMV infection and a matching HLA type were indicated by public TCR beta signatures.

TCRdb independently ran MiXCR on the reads; one entry per CDR3 protein. In the table there are 900,000 to 950,000 distinct CDR3 sequences, around a third of which are singletons. V gave up 5 bases and J gave up 2 bases, with 14 bases separating them. Germline V gene sequence: CDR1 SGHNT, CDR2 YENEEA. The CDR3 sequence is 15 residues long. Sequencing used cultured CD8+ T cells from PBMCs, obtained from culture after CMV antigen stimulation. The clonotype comes from a human donor in good health (CMV status not recorded). Some clones in this sample may be carry-over from other donors' samples. The chain carries TRBV11-3 and TRBJ2-3; D might be TRBD1 (5 bases). For the CDR3, the DNA is TGTGCCAGCAGCACAGACAGAGACCTCACAGATACGCAGTATTTT. Residues: CASSTDRDLTDTQYF.